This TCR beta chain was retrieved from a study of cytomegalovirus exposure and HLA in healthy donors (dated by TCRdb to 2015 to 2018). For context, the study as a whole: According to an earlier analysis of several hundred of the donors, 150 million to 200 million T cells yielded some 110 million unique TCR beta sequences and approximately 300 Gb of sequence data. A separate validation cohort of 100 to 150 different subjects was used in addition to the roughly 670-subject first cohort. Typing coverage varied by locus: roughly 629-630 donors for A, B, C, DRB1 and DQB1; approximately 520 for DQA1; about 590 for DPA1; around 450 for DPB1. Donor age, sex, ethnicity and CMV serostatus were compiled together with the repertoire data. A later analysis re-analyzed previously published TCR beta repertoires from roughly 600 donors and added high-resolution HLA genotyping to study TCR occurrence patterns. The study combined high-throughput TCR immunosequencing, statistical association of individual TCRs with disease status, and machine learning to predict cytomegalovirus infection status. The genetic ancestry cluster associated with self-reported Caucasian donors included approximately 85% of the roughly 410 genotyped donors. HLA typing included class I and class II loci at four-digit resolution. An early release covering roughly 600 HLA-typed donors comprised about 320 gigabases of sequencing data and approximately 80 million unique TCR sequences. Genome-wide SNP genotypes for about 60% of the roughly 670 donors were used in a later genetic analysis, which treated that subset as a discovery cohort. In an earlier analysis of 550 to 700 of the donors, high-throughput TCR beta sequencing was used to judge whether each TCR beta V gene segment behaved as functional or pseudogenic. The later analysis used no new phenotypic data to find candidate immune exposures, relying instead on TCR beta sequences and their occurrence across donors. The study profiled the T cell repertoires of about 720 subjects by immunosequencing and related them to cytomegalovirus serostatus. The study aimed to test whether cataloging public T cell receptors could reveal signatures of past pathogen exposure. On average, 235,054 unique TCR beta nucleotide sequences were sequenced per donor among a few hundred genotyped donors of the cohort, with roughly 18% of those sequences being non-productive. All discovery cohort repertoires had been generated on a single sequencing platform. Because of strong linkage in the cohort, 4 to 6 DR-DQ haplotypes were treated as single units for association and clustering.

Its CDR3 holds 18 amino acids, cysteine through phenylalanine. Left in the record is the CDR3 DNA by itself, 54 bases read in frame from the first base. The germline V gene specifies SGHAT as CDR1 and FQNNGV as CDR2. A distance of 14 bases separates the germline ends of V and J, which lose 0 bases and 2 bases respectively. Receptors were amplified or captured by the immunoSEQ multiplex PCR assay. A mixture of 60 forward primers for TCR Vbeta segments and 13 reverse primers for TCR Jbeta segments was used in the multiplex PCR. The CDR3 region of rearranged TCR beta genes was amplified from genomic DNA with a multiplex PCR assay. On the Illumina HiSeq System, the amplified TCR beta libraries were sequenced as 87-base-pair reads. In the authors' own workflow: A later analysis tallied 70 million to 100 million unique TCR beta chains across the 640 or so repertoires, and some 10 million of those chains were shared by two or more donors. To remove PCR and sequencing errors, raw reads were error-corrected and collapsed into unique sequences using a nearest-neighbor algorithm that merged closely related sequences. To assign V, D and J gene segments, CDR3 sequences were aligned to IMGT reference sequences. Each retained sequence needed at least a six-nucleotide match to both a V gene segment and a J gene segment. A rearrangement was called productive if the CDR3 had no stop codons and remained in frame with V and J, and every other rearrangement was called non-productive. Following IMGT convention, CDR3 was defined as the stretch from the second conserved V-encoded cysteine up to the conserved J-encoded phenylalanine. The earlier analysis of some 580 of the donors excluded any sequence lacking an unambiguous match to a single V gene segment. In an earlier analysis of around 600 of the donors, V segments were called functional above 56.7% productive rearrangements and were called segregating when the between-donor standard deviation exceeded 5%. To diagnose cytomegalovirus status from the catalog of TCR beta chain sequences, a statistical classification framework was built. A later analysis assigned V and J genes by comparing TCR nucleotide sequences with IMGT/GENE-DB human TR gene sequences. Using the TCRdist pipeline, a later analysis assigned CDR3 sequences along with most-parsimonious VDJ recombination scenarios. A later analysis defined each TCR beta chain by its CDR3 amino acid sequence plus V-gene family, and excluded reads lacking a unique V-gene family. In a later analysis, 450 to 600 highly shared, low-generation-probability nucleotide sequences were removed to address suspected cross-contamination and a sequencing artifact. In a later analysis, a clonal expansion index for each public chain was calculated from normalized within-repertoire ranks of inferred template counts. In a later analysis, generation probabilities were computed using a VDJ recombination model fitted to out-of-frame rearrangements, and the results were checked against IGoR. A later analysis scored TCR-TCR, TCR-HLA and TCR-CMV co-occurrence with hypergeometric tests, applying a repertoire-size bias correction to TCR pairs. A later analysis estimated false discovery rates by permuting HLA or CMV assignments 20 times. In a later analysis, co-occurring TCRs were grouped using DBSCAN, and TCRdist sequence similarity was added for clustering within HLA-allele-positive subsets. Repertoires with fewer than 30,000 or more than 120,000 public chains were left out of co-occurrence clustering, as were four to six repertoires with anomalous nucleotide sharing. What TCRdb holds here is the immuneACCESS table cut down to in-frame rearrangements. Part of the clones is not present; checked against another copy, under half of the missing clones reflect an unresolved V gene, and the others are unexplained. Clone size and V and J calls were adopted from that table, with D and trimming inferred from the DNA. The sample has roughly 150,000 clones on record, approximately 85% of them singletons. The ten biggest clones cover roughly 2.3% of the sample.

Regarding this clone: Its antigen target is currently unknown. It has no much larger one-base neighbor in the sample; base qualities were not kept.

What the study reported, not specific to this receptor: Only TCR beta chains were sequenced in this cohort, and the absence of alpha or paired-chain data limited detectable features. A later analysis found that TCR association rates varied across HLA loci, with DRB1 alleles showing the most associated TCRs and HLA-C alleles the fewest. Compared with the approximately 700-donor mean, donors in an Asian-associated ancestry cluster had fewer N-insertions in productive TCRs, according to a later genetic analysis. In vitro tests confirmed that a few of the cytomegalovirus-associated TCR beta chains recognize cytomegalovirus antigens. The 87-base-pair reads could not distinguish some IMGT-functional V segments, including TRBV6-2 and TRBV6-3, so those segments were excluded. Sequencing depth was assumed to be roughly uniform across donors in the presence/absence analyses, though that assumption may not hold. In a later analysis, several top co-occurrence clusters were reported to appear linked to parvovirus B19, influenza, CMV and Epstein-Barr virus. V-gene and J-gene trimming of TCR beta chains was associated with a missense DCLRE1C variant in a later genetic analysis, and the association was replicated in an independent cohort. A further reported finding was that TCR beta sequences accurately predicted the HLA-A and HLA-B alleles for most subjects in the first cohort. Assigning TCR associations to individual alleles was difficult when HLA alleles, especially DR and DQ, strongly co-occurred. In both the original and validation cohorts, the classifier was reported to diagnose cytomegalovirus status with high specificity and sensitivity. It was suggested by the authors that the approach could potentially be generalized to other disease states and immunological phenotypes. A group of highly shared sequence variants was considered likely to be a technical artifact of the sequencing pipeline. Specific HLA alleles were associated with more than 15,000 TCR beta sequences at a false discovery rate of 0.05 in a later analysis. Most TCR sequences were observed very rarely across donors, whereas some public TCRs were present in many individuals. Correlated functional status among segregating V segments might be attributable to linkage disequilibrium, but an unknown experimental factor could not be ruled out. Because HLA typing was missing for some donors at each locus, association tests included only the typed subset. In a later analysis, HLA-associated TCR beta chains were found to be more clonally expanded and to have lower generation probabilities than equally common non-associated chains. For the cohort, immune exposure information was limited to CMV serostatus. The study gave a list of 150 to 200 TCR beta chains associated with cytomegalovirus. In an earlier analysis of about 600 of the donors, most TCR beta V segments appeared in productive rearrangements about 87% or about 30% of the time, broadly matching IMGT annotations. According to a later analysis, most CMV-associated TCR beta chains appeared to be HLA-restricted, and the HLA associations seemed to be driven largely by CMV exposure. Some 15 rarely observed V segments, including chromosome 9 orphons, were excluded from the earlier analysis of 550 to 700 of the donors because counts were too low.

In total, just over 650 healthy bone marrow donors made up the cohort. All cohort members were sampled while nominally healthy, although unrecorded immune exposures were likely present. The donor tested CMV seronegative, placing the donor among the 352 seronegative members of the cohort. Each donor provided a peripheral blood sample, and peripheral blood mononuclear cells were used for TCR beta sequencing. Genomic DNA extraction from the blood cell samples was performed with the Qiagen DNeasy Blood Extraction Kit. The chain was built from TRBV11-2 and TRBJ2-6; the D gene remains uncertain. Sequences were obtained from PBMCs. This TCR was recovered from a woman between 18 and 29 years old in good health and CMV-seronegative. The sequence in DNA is TGTGCCAGCAGCTTAGAACACCATTTCATCCCTGGGGCCAACGTCCTGACTTTC. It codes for CASSLEHHFIPGANVLTF. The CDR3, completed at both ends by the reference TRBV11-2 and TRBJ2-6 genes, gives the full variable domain EAGVAQSPRYKIIEKRQSVAFWCNPISGHATLYWYQQILGQGPKLLIQFQNNGVVDDSQLPKDRFSAERLKGVDSTLKIQPAKLEDSAVYLCASSLEHHFIPGANVLTFGAGSRLTVL.